This T cell receptor beta chain came from a study of cytomegalovirus exposure and HLA in healthy donors. Regarding the study as a whole: TRBV6-2, TRBV6-3 and some other V segments were unresolvable in 87-base-pair reads.

It was with 60 Vbeta and 13 Jbeta primers that the PCR ran. Assay used: immunoSEQ multiplex PCR; TCRdb lists only in-frame clones, some missing. Here the sample table reports some 72,000 clones. On this clone itself: What it binds is unknown.

The CDR3 is 13 residues long. Between the trimmed V and J ends, which lost 3 bases and 5 bases, there was a span of 8 bases. Germline CDR1 is SGHNT and CDR2 is YYREEE (reference sequence). This receptor was taken from a man in his thirties or forties in good health and CMV-seronegative. Specimen: PBMCs. V is TRBV5-4 and J is TRBJ2-2; D remains unclear. CDR3 loop: CASSSHWTGELFF. CDR3 nucleotide sequence: TGTGCCAGCAGCTCACATTGGACCGGGGAGCTGTTTTTT.